Reported below is one T cell receptor (beta chain). The sample originates from a study of OX40 agonist ivuxolimab in advanced cancers. Study-wide background: The study enrolled dose-escalation patients with hepatocellular carcinoma, melanoma, renal cell or head and neck cancer. The eligibility criteria allowed prior anti-PD-1, anti-PD-L1 or anti-CTLA-4 therapy, and approximately 42% had some.

V shed 1 base and J shed 6 bases, with 22 bases lying between them. The germline V gene has CDR1 SGHRS and CDR2 YFSETQ. The CDR3 has 17 residues. The data were produced by immunoSEQ multiplex PCR, yet TCRdb's version contains in-frame clones alone and is incomplete. The sample contains nearly 80,000 clones, approximately 85% of which appear only once. This sequence joins TRBV5-1 and TRBJ1-1; perhaps TRBD1 as D (5 bases). This specimen consisted of CD4+ or CD8+ T cells sorted from blood, obtained in a trial of the OX40 agonist ivuxolimab. This clonotype was sampled from an adult with an advanced solid tumor such as melanoma, head and neck, liver or kidney cancer. CDR3 DNA sequence: TGCGCCAGCAGCTTGAGGGGAGGGGTACATCTTGCGGCTGAAGCTTTCTTT. As protein: CASSLRGGVHLAAEAFF.